The 17 T cell receptor beta chains reported below all come from one sample, sequenced in a study of blood T cell repertoires in COVID-19. The protocol was immunoSEQ multiplex PCR, while the TCRdb copy is restricted to in-frame clones and leaves out a portion. The sample lists 200,000 to 250,000 clones; approximately 79% were seen once. Sequences were obtained from peripheral blood. Receptors were obtained from a woman aged 35 to 49 with active or convalescent COVID-19.

V and J are TRBV19 and TRBJ1-2, with TRBD1 identical over 11 bases. The trim removed 5 bases at V and 4 bases at J, leaving 6 bases unmatched. The CDR3 covers 15 residues. The V gene's germline CDR1 is LNHDA and CDR2 SQIVND (reference sequence). The CDR3: CASSPGTGGVYGYTF. The CDR3 nucleotides are TGTGCCAGTAGTCCGGGGACAGGGGGAGTCTATGGCTACACCTTC.

V and J are TRBV2 and TRBJ1-1; possible D gene TRBD1, 5 bases. Between the trimmed V and J ends, which lost 6 bases and 0 bases, there was a span of 14 bases. Germline V CDR1 and CDR2: SNHLY, FYNNEI. CDR3 length equals 15 residues. The CDR3 reads CASSRTRFMNTEAFF. The CDR3 DNA sequence: TGTGCCAGCAGCAGGACACGATTTATGAACACTGAAGCTTTCTTT.

This clone was observed a handful of times. The chain uses TRBV5-5 and TRBJ1-5, with 9 bases identical to TRBD1. The CDR3 length is 14 residues. Germline CDR1 and CDR2: SGHKS and YYEKEE (reference sequence). V shed 3 bases, J shed 7 bases, and the junction held 5 bases outside the gene matches. CDR3 in DNA: TGTGCCAGCAGCTATACAGGGGGCGAACAGCCCCAGCATTTT. It encodes CASSYTGGEQPQHF.

The chain links TRBV28 to TRBJ1-2; 12 bases map to TRBD1. The V gene's germline CDR1 is MDHEN and CDR2 SYDVKM. The CDR3 length is 16 residues. V shed 6 bases and J 3 bases; nucleotides not matched to a gene: 8. The CDR3 sequence: CASSPVGTGGYYGYTF. In nucleotides, the CDR3 is TGTGCCAGCAGCCCAGTGGGGACAGGGGGCTACTATGGCTACACCTTC.

This chain joins TRBV24-1 and TRBJ1-2, with D hard to call. Germline V lookup: CDR1 KGHDR, CDR2 SFDVKD. This CDR3 region has 13 residues. V dropped 5 bases and J dropped 1 base, with 7 bases sitting between them. CDR3 amino acids: CATSGVNNYGYTF. Here the CDR3 DNA reads TGTGCCACCAGTGGAGTGAATAACTATGGCTACACCTTC.

The V and J genes are TRBV7-6 and TRBJ1-1, with unresolved D. The CDR3 contains 15 residues. The V end lost 2 bases, the J end lost 1 base, and 11 bases lay between the germline ends. Per the germline V gene, CDR1 is SGHVS and CDR2 is FNYEAQ. The CDR3 nucleotides read TGTGCCAGCAGCTTAAAGACTTTTGGGAACACTGAAGCTTTCTTT. Its translation: CASSLKTFGNTEAFF.

The chain employs TRBV2 and TRBJ1-5; D may be TRBD1 (6 bases). The V gene lost 5 bases and the J gene lost 6 bases, with 14 bases spanning the gap. Germline CDR1 SNHLY, CDR2 FYNNEI. The CDR3 extends over 14 amino acids. The CDR3 DNA sequence: TGTGCCAGCAGTCACAGGGTTTGGGGTCAGCCCCAGCATTTT. Its protein product is CASSHRVWGQPQHF.

Turning to this clone: Germline and junction disagree at one end, which may indicate a read error. The chain uses TRBV7-7 and TRBJ2-1; possibly TRBD2 for D (5 bases). This CDR3 spans 16 amino acids. CDR1 and CDR2 (germline): SSHAT, FNYEAQ (reference sequence). The CDR3 nucleotides are TGTGCTAGCAGCTTAGGGAGATTTGTATCCTACAATGAGCAGTTCTTC. It yields the protein CASSLGRFVSYNEQFF.

This sequence joins TRBV29-1 and TRBJ2-4, with 7 positions matching TRBD2. Trimming at V came to 7 bases and at J to 9 bases, leaving 6 bases not matched to a gene. This CDR3 spans 11 amino acids. Germline V CDR1 and CDR2: SQVTM, ANQGSEA. The CDR3: CSGRGESIQYF. The CDR3 DNA reads TGCAGCGGCCGGGGGGAGAGCATTCAGTACTTC.

This clone was recorded once. V is TRBV11-2 and J is TRBJ2-3, with 7 bases fitting TRBD2. The germline CDR1 and CDR2 sequences are SGHAT and FQNNGV. The CDR3 runs 16 residues. V lost 5 bases and J lost 0; bases outside the gene matches: 8. The DNA of the CDR3 is TGTGCCAGCAGCGAACCACTAGCGCCCAGCACAGATACGCAGTATTTT. Encoded protein: CASSEPLAPSTDTQYF.

This sequence joins TRBV27 and TRBJ2-5, with TRBD2 matching 14 bases. The trim removed 5 bases at V and 5 bases at J, leaving 7 bases unmatched. The CDR3 sequence is 16 residues long. Germline CDR1 and CDR2: MNHEY and SMNVEV (reference sequence). Here the CDR3 reads CASSPTSGGARETQYF. The CDR3 coding sequence is TGTGCCAGCAGTCCGACTAGCGGGGGGGCACGGGAGACCCAGTACTTC.

The rearrangement uses TRBV28 and TRBJ1-1; 8 bases match TRBD1. The CDR3 has 12 amino acids. Trimming took 5 bases from V and 6 from J; bases not matched to a gene: 2. Germline V gene data show CDR1 as MDHEN and CDR2 as SYDVKM. Here the CDR3 DNA reads TGTGCCAGCAGTGCGACAGGGGCTGAAGCTTTCTTT. Translated, it gives CASSATGAEAFF.

The rearrangement links TRBV5-1 to TRBJ2-2; 7 nucleotides match TRBD1. V shed 4 bases and J 4 bases; nucleotides not matched to a gene: 10. CDR1 and CDR2 (germline): SGHRS, YFSETQ. The CDR3 covers 16 residues. The CDR3 is CASSEPRQGVTGELFF. The CDR3 DNA reads TGCGCCAGCAGCGAGCCTAGACAGGGTGTCACCGGGGAGCTGTTTTTT.

The J gene is TRBJ1-5, the V gene TRBV28, with 8 bases identical to TRBD1. CDR1 is MDHEN, CDR2 SYDVKM, per germline. The junction had 6 bases not matched to a gene; V was cut back by 5 bases and J by 0 bases. The CDR3 loop spans 16 amino acids. CDR3 nucleotides: TGTGCCAGCAGTGGGGACAGGCTCTATAGCAATCAGCCCCAGCATTTT. Protein product: CASSGDRLYSNQPQHF.

The gene calls are TRBV7-9 and TRBJ2-7, with TRBD1 identical over 7 bases. V lost 3 bases to trimming and J lost 3 bases; unmatched junction nucleotides: 5. CDR1 SEHNR and CDR2 FQNEAQ come from the germline V gene (reference sequence). The CDR3 is made up of 14 amino acids. CDR3 in DNA: TGTGCCAGCAGCTTTCACAGGGGAGACTACGAGCAGTACTTC. Translating it yields CASSFHRGDYEQYF.

This sequence joins TRBV2 and TRBJ1-3; 9 bases match TRBD1. Per germline, CDR1 SNHLY and CDR2 FYNNEI. V gave up 8 bases and J gave up 0 bases; unmatched junction bases: 11. This CDR3 is 17 amino acids long. The CDR3 protein is CASGTGRTFYSGNTIYF. Written as DNA, the CDR3 is TGTGCCAGCGGGACAGGGCGAACTTTTTACTCTGGAAACACCATATATTTT.

This rearrangement joins TRBV6-1 to TRBJ1-2, with 7 bases aligning to TRBD1. The CDR3 runs 14 residues. V shed 0 bases and J 8 bases; nucleotides not matched to a gene: 6. Germline CDR1 is MNHNS and CDR2 is SASEGT. The CDR3, as DNA: TGTGCCAGCAGTGAAGCGGACAGGCGTCTAGGCTACACCTTC. Its protein is CASSEADRRLGYTF.